The sequence of this TCR beta chain was determined in a study of cytomegalovirus exposure and HLA in healthy donors. Overall study context: An analysis done earlier identified some 120 million unique TCR beta sequences from 150 million to 200 million T cells. Study observations and caveats: Cytomegalovirus association was assigned to approximately 160 TCR beta chains.

The PCR made use of 60 Vbeta and 13 Jbeta primers. TCRdb keeps only in-frame clones here, not all; method: immunoSEQ multiplex PCR. The sample has over 95,000 clones, about 76% seen once. In the case of this clone: Its antigen is not known.

The length of the CDR3 is 13 residues. Germline CDR1 and CDR2: SGHRS and YFSETQ. Trimming removed 2 bases at V and 6 bases at J, with 10 bases between. What was sequenced was PBMCs. V usage is TRBV5-1 and J usage is TRBJ2-3; D is possibly TRBD1 (6 bases). The TCR sequence derives from a woman aged 40 to 55 in good health and CMV-seropositive. The CDR3 sequence: CASSLTGMDTQYF. CDR3 nucleotides: TGCGCCAGCAGCTTAACAGGGATGGATACGCAGTATTTT.